Listed below are T cell receptor beta chains from one sample, sequenced in a study of T cell changes during pregnancy in multiple sclerosis. Assay: immunoSEQ multiplex PCR; the TCRdb copy retains only in-frame clones and omits some. The sample records about 35,000 clones, over 80% being singletons. Material: CD4+ T cells from peripheral blood mononuclear cells, obtained in the third trimester of pregnancy. The receptors come from a female donor in good health, enrolled as a control in a pregnancy study. Both conserved end residues are part of each CDR3. Each record gives: CDR3 protein, CDR3 DNA, clone size, D gene, V gene, J gene. D genes are given only for firm matches. Size is omitted from some rows. Given values are once, few, many or a class for expanded clones.

CDR3 protein: CAWSLARFRDYGYTF
CDR3 DNA: TGTGCCTGGAGTCTAGCCCGGTTTCGGGACTATGGCTACACCTTC
clone size: -
D gene: -
V gene: TRBV30
J gene: TRBJ1-2

CDR3 protein: CASSVQGGSGELFF
CDR3 DNA: TGTGCCAGCAGTGTCCAGGGTGGGTCCGGGGAGCTGTTTTTT
clone size: once
D gene: -
V gene: TRBV27
J gene: TRBJ2-2

CDR3 protein: CASNVGAGANVLTF
CDR3 DNA: TGTGCCAGTAACGTAGGAGCTGGGGCCAACGTCCTGACTTTC
clone size: -
D gene: -
V gene: TRBV27
J gene: TRBJ2-6

CDR3 protein: CATSRDGGYEQYF
CDR3 DNA: TGTGCCACCAGCAGAGATGGCGGCTACGAGCAGTACTTC
clone size: -
D gene: -
V gene: TRBV15
J gene: TRBJ2-7

CDR3 protein: CASSSLGQRPLGLKNIQYF
CDR3 DNA: TGTGCCAGTAGTTCACTAGGACAGCGACCGCTCGGGCTTAAAAACATTCAGTACTTC
clone size: -
D gene: -
V gene: TRBV19
J gene: TRBJ2-4

CDR3 protein: CASSPNRGWEQFF
CDR3 DNA: TGTGCCAGCAGCCCGAACAGGGGTTGGGAGCAGTTCTTC
clone size: -
D gene: TRBD1
V gene: TRBV7-2
J gene: TRBJ2-1

CDR3 protein: CASSEGAGVGSYNEQFF
CDR3 DNA: TGTGCCAGCAGTGAGGGAGCGGGAGTGGGTTCCTACAATGAGCAGTTCTTC
clone size: -
D gene: TRBD2
V gene: TRBV6-4
J gene: TRBJ2-1

CDR3 protein: CASSNGTGVFGDTQYF
CDR3 DNA: TGTGCCAGTAGTAATGGGACAGGGGTTTTTGGAGATACGCAGTATTTT
clone size: -
D gene: TRBD1
V gene: TRBV19
J gene: TRBJ2-3

CDR3 protein: CASNPYRTFSGTSAYEQYF
CDR3 DNA: TGTGCCAGCAACCCTTATCGGACTTTCTCAGGGACTAGTGCCTACGAGCAGTACTTC
clone size: -
D gene: TRBD2
V gene: TRBV28
J gene: TRBJ2-7

CDR3 protein: CASSLTVNTEKLFF
CDR3 DNA: TGCGCCAGCAGCTTGACGGTAAATACTGAAAAACTGTTTTTT
clone size: -
D gene: -
V gene: TRBV5-1
J gene: TRBJ1-4

CDR3 protein: CATQSGGGSETQYF
CDR3 DNA: TGCGCCACCCAATCGGGGGGGGGATCAGAGACCCAGTACTTC
clone size: -
D gene: TRBD2
V gene: TRBV10-2
J gene: TRBJ2-5

CDR3 protein: CASSSRSGSSYNEQFF
CDR3 DNA: TGTGCCAGCAGCTCCCGTAGCGGGAGCTCCTACAATGAGCAGTTCTTC
clone size: -
D gene: TRBD2
V gene: TRBV9
J gene: TRBJ2-1

CDR3 protein: CASSKAAWAASGANVLTF
CDR3 DNA: TGTGCCAGCAGTAAGGCTGCGTGGGCAGCCTCTGGGGCCAACGTCCTGACTTTC
clone size: -
D gene: -
V gene: TRBV28
J gene: TRBJ2-6

CDR3 protein: CASSFGQVNTEAFF
CDR3 DNA: TGTGCCAGCAGCTTTGGACAGGTGAACACTGAAGCTTTCTTT
clone size: few
D gene: TRBD1
V gene: TRBV7-2
J gene: TRBJ1-1

CDR3 protein: CASRASQTFRNEQYF
CDR3 DNA: TGTGCCAGCAGAGCGAGCCAGACGTTTCGCAACGAGCAGTACTTC
clone size: -
D gene: -
V gene: TRBV5-6
J gene: TRBJ2-7

CDR3 protein: CASIRDSSTEAFF
CDR3 DNA: TGTGCCAGCATCCGGGACAGTTCCACTGAAGCTTTCTTT
clone size: -
D gene: TRBD1
V gene: TRBV6-5
J gene: TRBJ1-1

CDR3 protein: CASSLYTADTQYF
CDR3 DNA: TGTGCCAGCAGCTTATACACAGCAGATACGCAGTATTTT
clone size: -
D gene: -
V gene: TRBV7-3
J gene: TRBJ2-3

CDR3 protein: CASSPTGARPLHF
CDR3 DNA: TGTGCCAGCAGCCCGACAGGCGCCAGGCCCCTCCACTTT
clone size: -
D gene: -
V gene: TRBV28
J gene: TRBJ1-6

CDR3 protein: CATRAGGGKLFF
CDR3 DNA: TGTGCCACCAGGGCAGGGGGAGGAAAACTGTTTTTT
clone size: -
D gene: TRBD1
V gene: TRBV28
J gene: TRBJ1-4

CDR3 protein: CATRTFRSNYGYTF
CDR3 DNA: TGTGCCACCCGGACTTTCCGTTCTAACTATGGCTACACCTTC
clone size: once
D gene: -
V gene: TRBV19
J gene: TRBJ1-2

CDR3 protein: CASSQVGRASGGDEQFF
CDR3 DNA: TGCGCCAGCAGCCAAGTGGGGCGGGCTAGCGGGGGGGATGAGCAGTTCTTC
clone size: -
D gene: TRBD2
V gene: TRBV4-1
J gene: TRBJ2-1

CDR3 protein: CAISESEGGSSYEQYF
CDR3 DNA: TGTGCCATCAGTGAGTCTGAGGGAGGGAGCTCCTACGAGCAGTACTTC
clone size: -
D gene: TRBD2
V gene: TRBV10-3
J gene: TRBJ2-7

CDR3 protein: CATSRDRGGRYEQYF
CDR3 DNA: TGTGCCACCAGCAGAGATCGGGGGGGAAGGTACGAGCAGTACTTC
clone size: few
D gene: TRBD2
V gene: TRBV15
J gene: TRBJ2-7

CDR3 protein: CASSLVGGDTYEQYF
CDR3 DNA: TGTGCCAGCAGCTTAGTAGGGGGTGACACCTACGAGCAGTACTTC
clone size: -
D gene: -
V gene: TRBV11-2
J gene: TRBJ2-7

CDR3 protein: CASSLNRNGPQHF
CDR3 DNA: TGTGCCAGCAGCCTTAACAGGAACGGCCCCCAGCATTTT
clone size: -
D gene: -
V gene: TRBV6-5
J gene: TRBJ1-5

CDR3 protein: CASSLNPGNTEAFF
CDR3 DNA: TGTGCCAGCAGCTTAAATCCGGGGAACACTGAAGCTTTCTTT
clone size: -
D gene: -
V gene: TRBV5-8
J gene: TRBJ1-1

CDR3 protein: CASSQDFGAGVSDTQYF
CDR3 DNA: TGCGCCAGCAGCCAAGATTTTGGAGCGGGAGTTTCTGATACGCAGTATTTT
clone size: -
D gene: TRBD2
V gene: TRBV4-3
J gene: TRBJ2-3